One sample yielded the 25 T cell receptor beta chains listed below, sequenced in a study of cytomegalovirus exposure and HLA in healthy donors. It was with 60 Vbeta and 13 Jbeta primers that the PCR ran. The table came from immunoSEQ multiplex PCR; TCRdb's copy has only in-frame clones and leaves some out. This table has about 120,000 clones, about 80% appearing once. Sequenced input: PBMCs. These receptors were taken from a human donor in good health.

V usage is TRBV7-9 and J usage is TRBJ1-1; the D is unclear. V lost 5 bases and J lost 4, with 14 bases in between. The germline gives CDR1 SEHNR, CDR2 FQNEAQ (reference sequence). The CDR3 is 14 residues long. Written as DNA, the CDR3 is TGTGCCAGCAGCCAAGAGGCGGGTGTCACTGAAGCTTTCTTT. It specifies CASSQEAGVTEAFF.

This clone came up a few times. The chain is built from TRBV6-6 and TRBJ1-2; D unclear. Germline V gives CDR1 MNHNY, CDR2 SVGAGI (reference sequence). The CDR3 loop spans 16 amino acids. V lost 3 bases and J lost 3, with 17 bases in between. CDR3 nucleotide sequence: TGTGCCAGCAGTTATTTTGTGGGGAAGAGGGACTATGGCTACACCTTC. This encodes CASSYFVGKRDYGYTF.

This chain uses TRBV4-1 with TRBJ2-7; maybe TRBD1 (6 bases). Germline CDR1 MGHRA, CDR2 YSYEKL. Trimming left V 8 bases short and J 2 bases short, with 16 bases between. The CDR3 has 14 residues. The CDR3 loop is CASGDQTGAYEQYF. CDR3 nucleotide sequence: TGCGCCAGCGGAGATCAGACAGGCGCCTACGAGCAGTACTTC.

This clone was counted once. This chain uses TRBV7-9 with TRBJ1-4; 7 bases line up with TRBD1. The CDR3 sequence is 15 residues long. With V trimmed by 6 bases and J by 6 bases, 10 bases remained unmatched. Germline V gene sequence: CDR1 SEHNR, CDR2 FQNEAQ (reference sequence). CDR3 DNA sequence: TGTGCCAGCAGAAGAAATGACAGGGAAGATGAAAAACTGTTTTTT. Encoded protein: CASRRNDREDEKLFF.

J is TRBJ1-5 and V is TRBV5-4, with D hard to call. The CDR3 contains 12 residues. The V gene lost 4 bases and the J gene lost 11 bases, with 13 bases spanning the gap. Germline V gene lookup returns CDR1 SGHNT and CDR2 YYREEE (reference sequence). The CDR3 here is CASSPLGEAQHF. The DNA for the CDR3 is TGTGCCAGCAGCCCCCTCGGGGAGGCCCAGCATTTT.

A note on this clone: Other DNA sequences in this specimen translate into the identical CDR3. The V call is TRBV4-1, the J call TRBJ1-1, with 7 positions matching TRBD1. The CDR3 spans 13 residues. The germline gives CDR1 MGHRA, CDR2 YSYEKL. Trimming cost V 1 base and J 11 bases; bases outside gene matches: 7. CDR3 sequence (DNA): TGCGCCAGCAGCCAAGGGAGGGGGCCCGGGGCTTTCTTT. Translating it yields CASSQGRGPGAFF.

This sequence joins TRBV5-6 and TRBJ1-5, with D tentatively TRBD1 (6 bases). This CDR3 has 16 amino acids. The germline CDR1 and CDR2 sequences are SGHDT and YYEEEE. V lost 4 bases to trimming and J lost 3 bases, with 17 bases between them. CDR3 nucleotide sequence: TGTGCCAGCAGCACGTCGGACTGGGGGCTCAATCAGCCCCAGCATTTT. Translation gives CASSTSDWGLNQPQHF.

The gene calls are TRBV15 and TRBJ2-7; TRBD1 aligns across 7 bases. Germline CDR1 reads LNHNV; CDR2 reads YYDKDF (reference sequence). The J segment lost 2 bases and the V segment lost 5 bases, leaving 9 bases of the junction unmatched. This CDR3 region has 15 residues. CDR3 sequence (DNA): TGTGCCACCAGCGGGTCCGGGACAGTTCCCTACGAGCAGTACTTC. This gives the protein CATSGSGTVPYEQYF.

This rearrangement joins TRBV6-5 to TRBJ2-2, with 7 positions matching TRBD2. Looked up from germline, CDR1 is MNHEY and CDR2 is SVGAGI. The CDR3 extends over 16 amino acids. J lost 5 bases, V lost 0 bases, and 6 bases had no gene match. The CDR3 sequence: CASSYSTAGVTGELFF. CDR3 bases: TGTGCCAGCAGTTACTCGACTGCGGGGGTGACCGGGGAGCTGTTTTTT.

The rearrangement joins TRBV18 to TRBJ2-1; no firm D call. Germline CDR1 KGHSH, CDR2 LQKENI. The CDR3 loop spans 11 amino acids. The V end lost 6 bases, the J end lost 9 bases, and 9 bases lay between the germline ends. CDR3 sequence reads: CASSEVSEQFF. Here the CDR3 DNA reads TGTGCCAGCTCCGAGGTGTCTGAGCAGTTCTTC. Complete variable domain (other parts from reference TRBV18 and TRBJ2-1): NAGVMQNPRHLVRRRGQEARLRCSPMKGHSHVYWYRQLPEEGLKFMVYLQKENIIDESGMPKERFSAEFPKEGPSILRIQQVVRGDSAAYFCASSEVSEQFFGPGTRLTVL.

This rearrangement joins TRBV14 to TRBJ2-5, with D perhaps matching TRBD2 (6 bases). Germline CDR1 is SGHDN and CDR2 is FVKESK. The CDR3 has 13 amino acids. V shed 4 bases and J shed 2 bases, with 8 bases lying between them. The DNA for the CDR3 is TGTGCCAGCAGCCGGGGACTGCAAGAGACCCAGTACTTC. Its translation: CASSRGLQETQYF.

This chain joins TRBV6-5 and TRBJ1-5; D remains ambiguous. Trimming removed 4 bases at V and 2 bases at J, with 9 bases between. The CDR3 spans 14 residues. The germline CDR1 and CDR2 sequences are MNHEY and SVGAGI. For the CDR3, the DNA is TGTGCCAGCAGTTGGCAGGCAGGCAATCAGCCCCAGCATTTT. This codes for CASSWQAGNQPQHF.

This chain uses TRBV9 with TRBJ2-3; tentatively, D is TRBD1 (5 bases). CDR3 size: 15 residues. Germline assignment: CDR1 SGDLS and CDR2 YYNGEE. The V and J ends lost 4 bases and 1 base respectively, with 13 bases between them. The CDR3 protein is CASSPLSRGTDTQYF. DNA for the CDR3: TGTGCCAGCAGCCCTCTGAGCAGGGGCACAGATACGCAGTATTTT.

This chain links TRBV14 with TRBJ2-3; D is uncertain. CDR3 length equals 14 residues. V lost 6 bases and J lost 7, with 17 bases in between. In germline, CDR1 is SGHDN, CDR2 FVKESK. The CDR3 bases are TGTGCCAGCAGGCCCAACTACGCAACCCATACGCAGTATTTT. Its protein is CASRPNYATHTQYF.

The V gene is TRBV7-9, the J gene TRBJ2-1; the D gene is possibly TRBD2 (5 bases). With 5 bases removed from V and 1 base from J, the gap between germline ends came to 15 bases. Germline values: CDR1 SEHNR, CDR2 FQNEAQ (reference sequence). The CDR3 has 16 amino acids. Here the CDR3 reads CASSPGEGRSYNEQFF. CDR3 coding DNA: TGTGCCAGCAGCCCAGGCGAGGGCCGGTCCTACAATGAGCAGTTCTTC.

The chain uses TRBV5-4 and TRBJ2-3, with D tentatively TRBD1 (6 bases). Germline CDR1 reads SGHNT; CDR2 reads YYREEE (reference sequence). This CDR3 is 14 amino acids long. Trimming took off 6 bases at V and 5 bases at J, with 16 bases between the two ends. The CDR3 DNA reads TGTGCCAGCAACGAATTATTCAGGGGAGATACGCAGTATTTT. Translation gives CASNELFRGDTQYF.

The rearrangement uses TRBV6-1 and TRBJ1-4; TRBD1 matches 7 bases. Trimming took 6 bases from V and 7 from J; bases not matched to a gene: 8. CDR3 size: 14 residues. Germline CDR1 reads MNHNS; CDR2 reads SASEGT. The CDR3 is CASRAGTESEKLFF. The CDR3 nucleotides read TGTGCCAGCAGGGCCGGGACAGAGTCTGAAAAACTGTTTTTT.

The CDR3 loop reads CSVRRQSSYEQYF. CDR3 bases: TGCAGCGTTCGGAGGCAAAGCTCCTACGAGCAGTACTTC. The V and J genes are TRBV29-1 and TRBJ2-7; maybe TRBD2 (5 bases). Trimming removed 5 bases from V and 0 bases from J, with 11 bases in between. Looked up from germline, CDR1 is SQVTM and CDR2 is ANQGSEA. The CDR3 is 13 residues long.

The chain recombines TRBV28 with TRBJ2-2, with D possibly TRBD1 on 6 matching bases. With 3 bases removed from V and 2 bases from J, the gap between germline ends came to 10 bases. CDR3 length equals 15 residues. The germline V gene encodes CDR1 MDHEN and CDR2 SYDVKM. The CDR3 bases are TGTGCCAGCAGTTTCGGGACACCAAACACCGGGGAGCTGTTTTTT. It encodes CASSFGTPNTGELFF.

The rearrangement uses TRBV29-1 and TRBJ2-7; the D gene is possibly TRBD1 (6 bases). Germline assignment: CDR1 SQVTM and CDR2 ANQGSEA. The CDR3 runs to 13 residues. Deletions cut 4 bases from V and 4 bases from J, with 14 bases between. CDR3 sequence reads: CSVVSGDRYEQYF. The CDR3 DNA reads as TGCAGCGTTGTGTCAGGGGACCGATACGAGCAGTACTTC.

The CDR3 DNA is TGTGCCAGCAGTGACGGACAGGGGACCGGTGGCTACACCTTC. This encodes CASSDGQGTGGYTF. The chain employs TRBV6-1 and TRBJ1-2; 9 bases are a match to TRBD1. The germline V gene has CDR1 MNHNS and CDR2 SASEGT. This CDR3 spans 14 amino acids. V dropped 3 bases and J dropped 7; count of bases not matched to a gene: 6.

CDR3 DNA sequence: TGTGCCAGCAGCCAAGTCCTAGCGGGGGGGGGAGATACGCAGTATTTT. Translated: CASSQVLAGGGDTQYF. The chain uses TRBV4-2 and TRBJ2-3; TRBD2 matches at 12 bases. This CDR3 is 16 amino acids long. V shed 1 base and J 5 bases; nucleotides not matched to a gene: 4. Germline loops: CDR1 LGHNA, CDR2 YNFKEQ.

The chain employs TRBV5-1 and TRBJ1-1; D is ambiguous. The germline V gene encodes CDR1 SGHRS and CDR2 YFSETQ. This CDR3 contains 13 residues. The V end lost 6 bases, the J end lost 1 base, and 10 bases lay between the germline ends. CDR3 loop: CASKEVENTEAFF. DNA for the CDR3: TGCGCCAGCAAGGAGGTGGAGAACACTGAAGCTTTCTTT.

The rearrangement uses TRBV7-9 and TRBJ2-3; perhaps TRBD1 as D (6 bases). The V end was cut by 8 bases, the J end by 0 bases, with 24 bases between. The CDR3 runs 18 residues. Germline CDR1 SEHNR, CDR2 FQNEAQ (reference sequence). The CDR3 DNA reads as TGTGCCAGCCAAAACCGGACAGCACACGTCTCTAGCACAGATACGCAGTATTTT. Its translation: CASQNRTAHVSSTDTQYF.

The chain carries TRBV5-6 and TRBJ1-2; 12 bases match TRBD1. The germline V gene has CDR1 SGHDT and CDR2 YYEEEE. The CDR3 has 15 residues. The V and J ends lost 4 bases and 7 bases, in that order; junction bases with no gene match: 8. The chain's CDR3 is CASSPWGQGAGGYTF. Written as DNA, the CDR3 is TGTGCCAGCAGCCCCTGGGGACAGGGGGCAGGTGGCTACACCTTC.